This entry concerns a single T cell receptor (beta chain). The record originates from a study of blood T cell repertoires in COVID-19. The overall study: PBMCs, B-cell-depleted T cells, or T cells provided the cDNA or gDNA that made up the material.

Germline CDR1 reads LGHDT; CDR2 reads YNNKEL (reference sequence). There are 11 residues in the CDR3. The V end was cut by 8 bases, the J end by 8 bases, with 9 bases between. The method was immunoSEQ multiplex PCR; TCRdb's version includes in-frame clones alone and lacks a portion of them. This sample has fewer than 400,000 clones, with approximately 87% found just once. Cohort allocation depended upon clinical history that participants reported. The receptor comes from a woman aged 45 to 65 who had recovered from COVID-19. The chain has TRBV3-1 (or the pseudogene TRBV3-2) and TRBJ1-4; D remains ambiguous. The sequencing sample was made of PBMCs or T cells enriched from blood (not recorded which). The CDR3 protein is CASSRLEKLFF. The CDR3 DNA follows: TGTGCCAGCTCGAGGCTGGAAAAACTGTTTTTT.